The T cell receptor (beta chain) described here comes from a study of shared clonotypes between healthy human individuals. General study findings and limits: Only blood was sampled, and tissue TCR repertoires likely differ from blood ones. Generally, estimated richness proved larger in naive subsets than it did in memory subsets.

For sorted subsets, about 190 ng DNA per replicate equaled approximately 32,000 T cell genomes. TCRdb keeps only in-frame clones here, not all; method: immunoSEQ multiplex PCR. The sample records about 600,000 clones, less than 98% being singletons. Trimming pared 2 bases from V and 0 bases from J, leaving 8 bases between. The CDR3 totals 15 residues. The germline gives CDR1 KGHSH, CDR2 LQKENI. Details on this clone: Its antigen remains unknown.

The receptor comes from a woman aged 30 to 39 in good health. The specimen was naive CD4+ T cells sorted from blood. This sample's subset: CD45RA+ positively selected. The rearrangement joins TRBV18 to TRBJ1-5, with no clear D. The CDR3 sequence is CASSPTSYSNQPQHF. The CDR3 region has the DNA TGTGCCAGCTCACCAACCAGCTATAGCAATCAGCCCCAGCATTTT.